The sequence of this T cell receptor (beta chain) was determined in a study of blood T cell repertoires in COVID-19. The data were produced by immunoSEQ multiplex PCR, yet TCRdb's version contains in-frame clones alone and is incomplete. In the table there are 300,000 to 350,000 clones, around 90% of which are singletons. Seattle's cohort entered during active infection and was followed longitudinally. This CDR3 contains 14 residues. Germline lookup yields CDR1 SGHTA and CDR2 FQGNSA. J lost 7 bases, V lost 5 bases, and 5 bases had no gene match. The genes are TRBV7-2 and TRBJ1-6, with 7 nucleotides matching TRBD1. The receptor comes from a man aged 25-40 years with COVID-19, enrolled during active disease. Material for sequencing was peripheral blood. This CDR3 is CASSPPQGNSPLHF. The CDR3 DNA is TGTGCCAGCAGCCCCCCACAGGGGAATTCACCCCTCCACTTT.